This T cell receptor (beta chain) was captured by sequencing in a study of memory CD4+ T cells and cytomegalovirus serostatus. Study information: Healthy Belgian adult donors included about nine CMV-positive and 24 CMV-negative people. Study results and limitations: Suggested: most of the CMV-linked TCR signature lies in CD4+ memory cells. A US-trained random forest predicted CMV serostatus with median AUC about 0.92.

Single viable CD3+CD4+CD8-CD45RO+ cells were sorted as the memory CD4+ T cells. Clones were read by immunoSEQ multiplex PCR, and TCRdb kept only the in-frame ones, dropping some. The profile shows tens of thousands of clones, around 70% of them singletons. Remarks on this clone: The antigen is unknown.

Trimming shortened V by 5 bases and J by 1 base, and 15 bases separated the two germline ends. CDR3 length: 17 amino acids. Germline V gene data show CDR1 as SGHVS and CDR2 as FQNEAQ. The TCR originated in an adult in good health and CMV-seropositive. The specimen was memory CD4+ T cells from blood. This rearrangement joins TRBV7-8 to TRBJ1-6, with D hard to call. The CDR3 nucleotides are TGTGCCAGCAGCCGGTCCTCAGCGAGGTCCTATAATTCACCCCTCCACTTT. Encoded protein: CASSRSSARSYNSPLHF. The variable domain in full, completed from reference TRBV7-8 and TRBJ1-6, reads GAGVSQSPRYKVAKRGQDVALRCDPISGHVSLFWYQQALGQGPEFLTYFQNEAQLDKSGLPSDRFFAERPEGSVSTLKIQRTQQEDSAVYLCASSRSSARSYNSPLHFGNGTRLTVT.